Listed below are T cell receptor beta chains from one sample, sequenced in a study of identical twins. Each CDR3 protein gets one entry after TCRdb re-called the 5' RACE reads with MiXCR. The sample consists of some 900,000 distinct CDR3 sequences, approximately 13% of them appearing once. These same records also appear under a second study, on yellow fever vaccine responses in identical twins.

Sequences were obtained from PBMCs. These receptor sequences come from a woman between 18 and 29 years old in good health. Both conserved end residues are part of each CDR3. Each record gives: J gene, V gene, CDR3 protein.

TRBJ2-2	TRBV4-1	CASSQGDSKNTGELFF
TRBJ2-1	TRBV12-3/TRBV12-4	CASSRGTSGSIDEQFF
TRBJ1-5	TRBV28	CASRVTGDNQPQHF
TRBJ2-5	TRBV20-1	CSAASGGAGETQYF
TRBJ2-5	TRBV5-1	CASSFWREGLLGETQYF
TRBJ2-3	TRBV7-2	CASSLGTGLTDTQYF
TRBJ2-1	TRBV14	CASSQGTTKTHEQFF
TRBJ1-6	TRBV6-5	CASSYSIGGSSPLHF
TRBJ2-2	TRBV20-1	CSVDREGDTGELFF
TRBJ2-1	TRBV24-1	CATSGGSEQFF
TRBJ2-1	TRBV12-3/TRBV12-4	CASTGTVNNEQFF
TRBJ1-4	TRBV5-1	CASSWDGTNEKLFF
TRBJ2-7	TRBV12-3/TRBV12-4	CASMRTSGPRAYEQYF
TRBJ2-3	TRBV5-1	CASSSPMRQGGTDTQYF
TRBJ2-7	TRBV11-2	CASSPTGLAGAIPLYEQYF
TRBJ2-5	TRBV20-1	CSATRGQETQYF
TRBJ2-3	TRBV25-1	CASSEWGGGGYTQYF
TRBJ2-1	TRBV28	CASRRSGQKNEQFF
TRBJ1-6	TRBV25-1	CASRDSLNSPLHF
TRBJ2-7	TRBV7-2	CASSWSGRVNEQYF
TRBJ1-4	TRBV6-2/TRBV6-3	CASSYGVPYGKLFF
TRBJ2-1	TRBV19	CASSSPRAGAYNEQFF
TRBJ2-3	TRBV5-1	CASSLKSHHTTDTQYF
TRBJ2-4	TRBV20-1	CSARLRQATGPIAKNIQYF
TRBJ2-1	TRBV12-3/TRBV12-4	CASSSDTSVLNNEQFF
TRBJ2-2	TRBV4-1	CASAVSGGSNTGELFF
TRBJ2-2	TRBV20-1	CSAKGLAVNTGELFF
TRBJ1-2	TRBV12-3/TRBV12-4	CASSHPGQGLYGYTF
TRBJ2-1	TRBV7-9	CASSLAGASYNEQFF
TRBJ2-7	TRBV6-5	CASSYRLLGRASSYEQYF
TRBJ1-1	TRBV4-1	CASSQDFFRAGRNTEAFF
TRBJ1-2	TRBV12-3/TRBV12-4	CASSLDSLYGYTF
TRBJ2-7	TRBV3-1	CASSQDRLAGGYEQYF
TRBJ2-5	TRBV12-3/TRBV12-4	CASTLGGAGTQETQYF
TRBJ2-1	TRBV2	CASSTAGLIGGEQFF
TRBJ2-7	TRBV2	CASNPRTTTYEQYF
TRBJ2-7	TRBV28	CASSLAGTSGRRRHEQYF
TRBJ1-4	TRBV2	CASRDLQGAGEKLFF
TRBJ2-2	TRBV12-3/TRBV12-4	CASSPEAGQGVGELFF
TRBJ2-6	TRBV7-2	CASSLTRGPGANVLTF